These 8 T cell receptor beta chains came from one sample sequenced in a study of T cell responses to AZD1222 COVID-19 vaccine. Some clones are missing from TCRdb's copy, which holds only in-frame ones; the method was immunoSEQ multiplex PCR. The sample includes about 100,000 clones, about 90% of them seen just once. The material was peripheral blood, obtained on day 0 of AZD1222 vaccination. These receptors all come from an adult in good health.

The V call is TRBV4-2, the J call TRBJ1-2; no reliable D call. Germline V gives CDR1 LGHNA, CDR2 YNFKEQ. Trimming removed 0 bases from V and 4 bases from J, with 12 bases in between. There are 15 residues in the CDR3. The CDR3 nucleotides read TGTGCCAGCAGCCAAGAAGGTGGGATACCCTATGGCTACACCTTC. Its protein product is CASSQEGGIPYGYTF.

CDR3 amino acids: CASSSGTKEPNEKLFF. The CDR3 region has the DNA TGTGCCAGCAGTTCCGGGACTAAAGAACCTAATGAAAAACTGTTTTTT. This rearrangement joins TRBV28 to TRBJ1-4; D is possibly TRBD1 (5 bases). The length of the CDR3 is 16 residues. From germline, CDR1 is MDHEN and CDR2 SYDVKM. V lost 4 bases and J 3 bases, leaving 15 bases between the germline ends. The whole variable domain, remainder taken from reference TRBV28 and TRBJ1-4, is DVKVTQSSRYLVKRTGEKVFLECVQDMDHENMFWYRQDPGLGLRLIYFSYDVKMKEKGDIPEGYSVSREKKERFSLILESASTNQTSMYLCASSSGTKEPNEKLFFGSGTQLSVL.

The chain joins TRBV5-5 to TRBJ2-3; 8 bases fit TRBD1. Germline V gene data show CDR1 as SGHKS and CDR2 as YYEKEE (reference sequence). The junction had 0 bases not matched to a gene; V was cut back by 0 bases and J by 6 bases. The CDR3 sequence is 13 residues long. CDR3 sequence: CASSLGTGDTQYF. The DNA of the CDR3 is TGTGCCAGCAGCTTGGGGACAGGGGATACGCAGTATTTT.

The chain joins TRBV15 to TRBJ2-1, with 12 bases fitting TRBD2. V lost 5 bases to trimming and J lost 9 bases; unmatched junction nucleotides: 8. CDR1 and CDR2 (germline): LNHNV, YYDKDF (reference sequence). CDR3 length equals 15 residues. CDR3 DNA: TGTGCCACCAGCGGTAAACCGGGACTAGCGGGTGAGCAGTTCTTC. Translated, it gives CATSGKPGLAGEQFF.

This rearrangement joins TRBV7-2 to TRBJ2-7; D gene unclear. The CDR3 consists of 15 residues. Germline CDR1 reads SGHTA; CDR2 reads FQGNSA. Trimming took 5 bases from V and 1 from J, leaving 15 bases between them. CDR3 coding DNA: TGTGCCAGCAGCCCCTCCGGGTCCATTTCCTACGAGCAGTACTTC. This gives the protein CASSPSGSISYEQYF.

V gene TRBV2 combines with J gene TRBJ1-5; the D gene is possibly TRBD1 (6 bases). V was cut by 4 bases and J by 4 bases, with 11 bases left in between. Germline assignment: CDR1 SNHLY and CDR2 FYNNEI. This CDR3 has 14 residues. The CDR3 spells CASSGTGQNQPQHF. CDR3 DNA sequence: TGTGCCAGCAGTGGTACAGGGCAAAATCAGCCCCAGCATTTT.

V is TRBV6-2 or TRBV6-3 and J is TRBJ2-5; 8 positions match TRBD2. With V trimmed by 0 bases and J by 5 bases, 5 bases remained unmatched. CDR1 is MNHEY and CDR2 is SVGEGT in the germline V gene. This CDR3 has 15 amino acids. Written as DNA, the CDR3 is TGTGCCAGCAGTTACTCTGGCCGGGGGGGGGAGACCCAGTACTTC. This translates into CASSYSGRGGETQYF.

The CDR3 sequence: CASTDLGGNQPQHF. CDR3 nucleotides: TGTGCCAGTACTGACCTCGGGGGCAATCAGCCCCAGCATTTT. V usage is TRBV19 and J usage is TRBJ1-5; D call uncertain. The germline V gene has CDR1 LNHDA and CDR2 SQIVND (reference sequence). The CDR3 totals 14 residues. V was pared by 7 bases and J by 2 bases, with 12 bases between. Full variable domain (rest looked up from reference TRBV19 and TRBJ1-5): DGGITQSPKYLFRKEGQNVTLSCEQNLNHDAMYWYRQDPGQGLRLIYYSQIVNDFQKGDIAEGYSVSREKKESFPLTVTSAQKNPTAFYLCASTDLGGNQPQHFGDGTRLSIL.